This TCR beta chain derives from a study of identical twins. V was clipped by 6 bases and J by 0 bases, with 9 bases between them. Germline CDR1 reads SQVTM; CDR2 reads ANQGSEA. CDR3 size: 13 residues. Study-wide results and caveats: In zero-insertion analyses, partial confounding could arise from invariant MAIT and iNKT cells. The analysis was cross-sectional rather than longitudinal within donors. Out-of-frame alpha sequences shared by twins showed excess low generation probability.

TCRdb called the 5' RACE reads again in MiXCR, with one record for every CDR3 protein. The sample holds approximately 500,000 distinct CDR3 sequences, about 24% seen once. Every one of the donors was a healthy Caucasian. On this clonotype itself: The antigen is unknown.

Separately, the same data were catalogued under a study of T cells expressing NK-cell markers.

The sample was CD4+ T cells sorted from blood. This clonotype originated in a woman aged 18 to 35 in good health. V and J are TRBV29-1 and TRBJ1-5, with D possibly being TRBD1 (5 bases). The CDR3 is CSVRQNSNQPQHF. CDR3 coding DNA: TGCAGCGTCCGACAGAATAGCAATCAGCCCCAGCATTTT.